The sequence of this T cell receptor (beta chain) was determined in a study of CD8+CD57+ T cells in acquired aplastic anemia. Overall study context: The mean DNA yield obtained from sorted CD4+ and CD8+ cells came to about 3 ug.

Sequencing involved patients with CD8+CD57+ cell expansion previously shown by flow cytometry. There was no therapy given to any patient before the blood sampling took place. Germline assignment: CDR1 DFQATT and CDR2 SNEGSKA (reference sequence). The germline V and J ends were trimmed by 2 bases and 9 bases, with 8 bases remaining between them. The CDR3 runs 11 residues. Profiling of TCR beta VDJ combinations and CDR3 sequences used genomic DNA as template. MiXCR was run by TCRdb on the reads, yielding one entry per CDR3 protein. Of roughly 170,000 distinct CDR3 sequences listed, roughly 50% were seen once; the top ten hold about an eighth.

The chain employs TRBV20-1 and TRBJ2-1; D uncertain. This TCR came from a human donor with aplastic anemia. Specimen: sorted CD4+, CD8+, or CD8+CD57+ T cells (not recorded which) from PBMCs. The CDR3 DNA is TGCAGTGCTAGATCCCCGTCTGAGCAGTTCTTC. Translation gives CSARSPSEQFF.